This TCR beta chain emerged from a study of CD8 T cells in ankylosing spondylitis. Germline loops: CDR1 DFQATT, CDR2 SNEGSKA (reference sequence). The CDR3 is 15 residues long. The V gene end was trimmed by 3 bases and the J gene end by 1 base; junction bases not matched to a gene: 3. TCRdb re-derived calls from the 5' RACE reads in MiXCR, one entry per CDR3 protein. The table includes around 160,000 distinct CDR3 sequences, roughly 10% detected once. This clonotype was picked up a small number of times. This TCR derives from a male donor with ankylosing spondylitis or in good health (not recorded which). The sample was blood, either unsorted or a sorted T cell fraction (not recorded which). V gene TRBV20-1 combines with J gene TRBJ2-1; 10 positions match TRBD2. CDR3 in DNA: TGCAGTGCTAGTCCTAGCGGGAGATCCTACAATGAGCAGTTCTTC. Encoded protein: CSASPSGRSYNEQFF.